This T cell receptor (beta chain) appears in the sequencing data of a study of cytomegalovirus exposure and HLA in healthy donors. Germline CDR1 reads SNHLY; CDR2 reads FYNNEI. The CDR3 extends over 15 amino acids. The germline V and J ends were trimmed by 9 bases and 2 bases, with 19 bases remaining between them. This clone has a single count. Participants comprised healthy donors of bone marrow. 60 Vbeta and 13 Jbeta primers were used in PCR. Sequenced by immunoSEQ multiplex PCR; TCRdb stores in-frame clones only, minus some. This sample carries 150,000 to 200,000 clones, roughly 85% of them seen once, and the ten largest clones take around 0.74%.

The sample consisted of PBMCs. The receptor was isolated from a woman in her thirties or forties in good health and CMV-seronegative. This chain links TRBV2 with TRBJ2-5; perhaps TRBD1 as D (9 bases). The CDR3 DNA follows: TGTGCCAGTGTAGCGGGGACAGGGAAACAAGAGACCCAGTACTTC. Protein product: CASVAGTGKQETQYF.